The rows below give T cell receptor beta chains drawn from one sample of a study of metastatic and nonmetastatic thyroid tumors. TCRdb reanalyzed the PCR reads via MiXCR. Altogether some 41,000 clones are present, 28% being singletons, with the ten largest covering roughly 9.5%. The sequenced sample consisted of blood. Every receptor here comes from a male donor with papillary thyroid cancer or a benign thyroid nodule (not recorded which). Some clones in this sample may be carry-over from other donors' samples. The conserved cysteine and the conserved F or W are not part of the CDR3 here. Each record gives: V gene, clone size, CDR3 length, J gene, CDR3 protein. For some rows the clone size is stated as once, few or many, or as a class when expanded; others skip it.

>TRBV20-1|many|14|TRBJ2-1
SARDLSGRPYNEQF
>TRBV28|few|12|TRBJ1-5
ASSLEFSNQPQH
>TRBV27|many|10|TRBJ2-7
ASSYGGREQY
>TRBV20-1|few|15|TRBJ2-3
SARGVWGTSSTDTQY
>TRBV11-2|NA|13|TRBJ2-7
ASSTGGGRAGEQY
>TRBV11-2|NA|13|TRBJ2-5
ASSCPGFVQETQY
>TRBV28|many|13|TRBJ1-2
ASTTRRVSQYGYT
>TRBV20-1|once|11|TRBJ1-5
SANQGGNQPQH
>TRBV10-2|NA|13|TRBJ2-2
ASSEDRGYTGELF
>TRBV12-3/TRBV12-4|NA|13|TRBJ2-3
ASSLSVIELDTQY
>TRBV28|NA|16|TRBJ1-5
ASRTQGVGLVSNQPQH
>TRBV28|NA|12|TRBJ2-1
ASSGALASNEQF
>TRBV7-8|NA|12|TRBJ2-7
ASSLATSGYEQY
>TRBV28|few|13|TRBJ1-4
ASWSTRGWNEKLF
>TRBV6-1|NA|12|TRBJ2-5
ASRRRSLGETQY
>TRBV20-1|many|12|TRBJ2-5
SASMEGTQETQY
>TRBV6-4|NA|14|TRBJ2-3
PSSDGTSGGSDTQY
>TRBV5-4|many|12|TRBJ1-4
ASSLGGPNEKLF
>TRBV20-1|many|15|TRBJ1-1
SARVPQERFVTTEAF
>TRBV10-1|few|11|TRBJ1-2
ASSGPGGSGYT
>TRBV28|few|10|TRBJ2-7
ASIRTAYEQY
>TRBV5-1|many|12|TRBJ1-1
ASSLNGGLTEAF
>TRBV27|few|11|TRBJ1-2
ASSFNGGYGYT
>TRBV27|NA|13|TRBJ1-6
ASSLGGFRDSPLH
>TRBV11-3|many|12|TRBJ2-3
ASSLDPRTDTQY
>TRBV9|NA|17|TRBJ1-1
ASSVALDIRRSPNTEAF
>TRBV29-1|many|9|TRBJ2-7
SVADRLEQY
>TRBV27|NA|11|TRBJ2-1
ASSLWGFNEEF
>TRBV11-2|NA|11|TRBJ2-3
ASSLISTDTQY
>TRBV11-1|few|14|TRBJ2-7
ASSLFRPPSSYEQY
>TRBV12-3/TRBV12-4|NA|15|TRBJ2-3
ASSFPTGPASTDTQY
>TRBV4-2|many|14|TRBJ1-4
ASSQDRGDGNEKLF
>TRBV3-1|many|13|TRBJ2-5
ASSLGTSGGETQY
>TRBV6-1|NA|13|TRBJ2-7
ASSHTGRRVHERY
>TRBV11-2|many|12|TRBJ2-7
ASSSPSGAYEQY
>TRBV5-6|medium-sized|12|TRBJ1-2
ASSLSGGSYGYT
>TRBV19|many|15|TRBJ1-1
ASSLDGAGGVNTEAF
>TRBV5-4|NA|10|TRBJ1-2
ASSLGSEGYT
>TRBV6-1|NA|13|TRBJ2-7
ASRGTSVRSYEQY
>TRBV7-3|NA|13|TRBJ2-6
ASTGQFSGANVLT
>TRBV28|NA|11|TRBJ2-7
ATSGTAKYDQY
>TRBV4-2|many|16|TRBJ2-1
ASSQAGPASGFRGEQF
>TRBV6-1|few|13|TRBJ2-1
ASSDIAGLHNEQF
>TRBV6-4|NA|11|TRBJ2-2
ASSGTNTGEQF
>TRBV5-6|many|16|TRBJ2-7
ASSLKGQTLKISYEQY
>TRBV5-4|NA|13|TRBJ2-7
ASSPRTGKGYEQY
>TRBV6-4|many|12|TRBJ2-3
ASSGGEVTDTQY
>TRBV19|NA|13|TRBJ2-7
ASSTQGGFTYEQY
>TRBV20-1|NA|14|TRBJ1-1
SARDWAGGPNTEAF
>TRBV6-2/TRBV6-3|few|12|TRBJ2-1
ASRPGGQGNEQF
>TRBV11-2|NA|14|TRBJ2-3
ASSLQAGASTDTQY
>TRBV20-1|many|17|TRBJ2-5
SARLIYTIRDSPKETQY
>TRBV5-5|many|12|TRBJ1-3
ASSLWGTGNTIY
>TRBV10-3|many|12|TRBJ2-2
ASHRGGKTGELF
>TRBV11-2|NA|15|TRBJ2-1
ASSLRGTSGSPNEQF
>TRBV7-9|many|12|TRBJ1-4
ASSPPGGGEKLF
>TRBV6-4|medium-sized|13|TRBJ2-3
ASSDSASATDTQY